This T cell receptor beta chain was observed in a study of T cell responses to AZD1222 COVID-19 vaccine. The analysis combined second doses at about 4 or about 12 weeks. The CDR3 runs to 13 residues. Germline CDR1 is GTSNPN and CDR2 is SVGIG (reference sequence). V was trimmed by 0 bases and J by 3 bases, leaving 9 bases between them. This table comes from immunoSEQ multiplex PCR, and its TCRdb copy is limited to in-frame clones, with some not included. The sample records around 84,000 clones, approximately 85% being singletons. The material was peripheral blood, obtained 28 days after the second AZD1222 dose. This rearrangement joins TRBV30 to TRBJ2-7; either TRBD1 or TRBD2 may fit D (6 bases each). The receptor comes from an adult who received the AZD1222 COVID-19 vaccine. The CDR3 here is CAWSVGGGYEQYF. CDR3 sequence (DNA): TGTGCCTGGAGTGTAGGAGGGGGCTACGAGCAGTACTTC.